Included here is one T cell receptor beta chain sequence, with context. Its specificity is not known. TCRdb re-called the RT-PCR reads with MiXCR, one entry per CDR3 protein. This table holds a few hundred thousand distinct CDR3 sequences, over 20% found once. The sample originates from a study of response to subunit inactivated influenza vaccine. This CDR3 contains 19 residues. With 6 bases removed from V and 1 base from J, the gap between germline ends came to 27 bases. From germline, CDR1 is DFQATT and CDR2 SNEGSKA (reference sequence). The study's findings and limits: Few new T cells, the authors suggested, are recruited by each seasonal influenza vaccination.

The receptor was isolated from a man aged 50 to 75 who received an inactivated influenza vaccine. The chain recombines TRBV20-1 with TRBJ1-4; no reliable D call. The specimen comprised PBMCs from blood, sampled less than 22 months after vaccination. For the CDR3, the DNA is TGCAGTGCCCCTGGGAGGAGTCCGCCTCTCGCACTAACTAATGAAAAACTGTTTTTT. This sequence encodes CSAPGRSPPLALTNEKLFF.